This TCR beta chain was sequenced in a study of cytotoxic CD8 clonotypes in ibrutinib-treated CLL. The V end lost 0 bases, the J end lost 0 bases, and 6 bases lay between the germline ends. CDR1 is SGHRS and CDR2 is YFSETQ in the germline V gene. The CDR3 has 14 residues. The protocol was immunoSEQ multiplex PCR, while the TCRdb copy is restricted to in-frame clones and leaves out a portion. The data contain some 310,000 clones, around four fifths of them singletons. The chain employs TRBV5-1 and TRBJ1-1, with D hard to call. This clonotype was sampled from a human donor with chronic lymphocytic leukemia. The specimen was PBMCs, collected before ibrutinib treatment. The DNA for the CDR3 is TGCGCCAGCAGCTTGGGACCGCTGAACACTGAAGCTTTCTTT. Protein: CASSLGPLNTEAFF.